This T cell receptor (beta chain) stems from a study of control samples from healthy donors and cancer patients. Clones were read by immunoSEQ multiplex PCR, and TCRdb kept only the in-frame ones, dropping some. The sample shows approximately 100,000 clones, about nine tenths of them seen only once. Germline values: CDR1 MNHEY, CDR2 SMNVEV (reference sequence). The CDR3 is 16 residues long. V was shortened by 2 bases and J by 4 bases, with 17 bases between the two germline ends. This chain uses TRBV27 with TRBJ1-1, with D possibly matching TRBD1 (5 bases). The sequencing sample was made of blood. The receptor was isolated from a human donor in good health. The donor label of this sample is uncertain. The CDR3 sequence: CASSLRPGPSSTEAFF. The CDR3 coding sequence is TGTGCCAGCAGTTTAAGGCCGGGACCCTCGAGCACTGAAGCTTTCTTT.